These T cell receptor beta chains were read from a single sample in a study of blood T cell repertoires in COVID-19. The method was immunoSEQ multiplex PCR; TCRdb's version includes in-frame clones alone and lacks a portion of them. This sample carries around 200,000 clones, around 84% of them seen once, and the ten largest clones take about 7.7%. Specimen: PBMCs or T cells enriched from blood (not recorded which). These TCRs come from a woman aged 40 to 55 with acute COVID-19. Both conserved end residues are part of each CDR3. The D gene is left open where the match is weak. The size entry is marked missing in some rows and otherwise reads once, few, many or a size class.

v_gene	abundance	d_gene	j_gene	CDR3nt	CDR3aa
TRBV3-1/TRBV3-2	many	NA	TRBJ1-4	TGTGCCAGCAGCCAAGAATATCGACGGGGTGAAAAACTGTTTTTT	CASSQEYRRGEKLFF
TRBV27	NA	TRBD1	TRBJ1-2	TGTGCCAGCAGTTTGGGGACAGGGTTACATGGCTACACCTTC	CASSLGTGLHGYTF
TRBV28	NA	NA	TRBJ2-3	TGTGCCACCACAGGAACTTATAGCACAGATACGCAGTATTTT	CATTGTYSTDTQYF
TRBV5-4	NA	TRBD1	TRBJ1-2	TGTGCCAGCAGCCGTGGACAGGGCGAGGACTATGGCTACACCTTC	CASSRGQGEDYGYTF
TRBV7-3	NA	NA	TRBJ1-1	TGTGCCAGCAGCTTAGGGAGGAACACTGAAGCTTTCTTT	CASSLGRNTEAFF
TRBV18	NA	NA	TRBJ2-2	TGTGCCAGCTCCCCAGCAGGCGGGACAGCCTACACCGGGGAGCTGTTTTTT	CASSPAGGTAYTGELFF
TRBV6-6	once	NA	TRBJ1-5	TGTGCCAGCACCCGCTCGGGGGGTAATCAGCCCCAGCATTTT	CASTRSGGNQPQHF
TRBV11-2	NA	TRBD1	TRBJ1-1	TGTGCCAGCAGCTTACAGGGGGCGAGGGCTTTCTTT	CASSLQGARAFF
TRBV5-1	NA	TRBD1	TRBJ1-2	TGCGCCAGCAGCTCCCCAAGACAGGGCGGAGACTATGGCTACACCTTC	CASSSPRQGGDYGYTF
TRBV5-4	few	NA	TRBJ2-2	TGTGCCAGCAGCTTGGACGACAGTCTCACCGGGGAGCTGTTTTTT	CASSLDDSLTGELFF
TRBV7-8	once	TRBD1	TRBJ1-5	TGTGCCAGCAGCCCCAAGGGGGCTCTTAGCAATCAGCCCCAGCATTTT	CASSPKGALSNQPQHF
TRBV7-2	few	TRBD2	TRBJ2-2	TGTGCCAGCAGCTTAGGACTAGCGGCCGGGGAGCTGTTTTTT	CASSLGLAAGELFF
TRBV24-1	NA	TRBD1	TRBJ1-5	TGTGCCACCAGTGATTCACAGGGGCTCTATAGCAATCAGCCCCAGCATTTT	CATSDSQGLYSNQPQHF
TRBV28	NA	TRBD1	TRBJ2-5	TGTGCCAGCAGTGGGGGACAGTTCCAAGAGACCCAGTACTTC	CASSGGQFQETQYF
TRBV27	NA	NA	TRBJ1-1	TGTGCCAGCAGTTTAAACAGCTACACTGAAGCTTTCTTT	CASSLNSYTEAFF
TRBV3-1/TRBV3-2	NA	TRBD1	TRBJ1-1	TGTGCCAGCAGCTCGGACAGGGACACTGAAGCTTTCTTT	CASSSDRDTEAFF
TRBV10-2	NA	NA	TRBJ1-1	TGCGCCAGCAGTGAGAGCGGAGCCAGGGGAAACACTGAAGCTTTCTTT	CASSESGARGNTEAFF
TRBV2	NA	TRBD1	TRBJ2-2	TGTGCCAGCAGTGTGACAGGGGGCGATGCCACCGGGGAGCTGTTTTTT	CASSVTGGDATGELFF
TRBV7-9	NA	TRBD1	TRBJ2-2	TGTGCCAGCAGCTTCGTCAGTGGGCCAGACAGGGGGCGAACCGGGGAGCTGTTTTTT	CASSFVSGPDRGRTGELFF
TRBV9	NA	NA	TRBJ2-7	TGTGCCAGCAGCGTAGACTATATAGCGGTAAGCTCCTACGAGCAGTACTTC	CASSVDYIAVSSYEQYF
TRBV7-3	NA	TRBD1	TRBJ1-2	TGTGCCAGCAGCTCCGACAGGGGTAGCTACACCTTC	CASSSDRGSYTF
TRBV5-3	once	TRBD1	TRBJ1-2	TGTGCCAGAAGCTTGGAACCCTTACGCGGGACAGGGACTACGGAGGTTGATGGCTACACCTTC	CARSLEPLRGTGTTEVDGYTF
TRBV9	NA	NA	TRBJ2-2	TGTGCCAGCAGCGCTCCTGGGGGGACCGGGGAGCTGTTTTTT	CASSAPGGTGELFF
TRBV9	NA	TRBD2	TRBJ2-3	TGTGCCAGCAGCGATCCTCCGGGACTAGCGGGAGTTGTCTCAGATACGCAGTATTTT	CASSDPPGLAGVVSDTQYF
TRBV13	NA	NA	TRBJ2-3	TGTGCCAGCAGCTTAGCCCAGGCAAGCACAGATACGCAGTATTTT	CASSLAQASTDTQYF
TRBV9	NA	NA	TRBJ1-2	TGTGCCAGCAGCCCACGGGACATCTTAAACTATGGCTACACCTTC	CASSPRDILNYGYTF
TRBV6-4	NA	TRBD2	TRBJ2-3	TGTGCCAGCAGTGAAGCGGGAGACACAGATACGCAGTATTTT	CASSEAGDTDTQYF
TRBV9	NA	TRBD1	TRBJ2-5	TGTGCCAGCAGCAGAGGGGGACAGGGCCTGACCCAGTACTTC	CASSRGGQGLTQYF
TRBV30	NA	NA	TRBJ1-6	TGTGCCTGGAGTGTGGGGACACCGAGCTCCTATAATTCACCCCTCCACTTT	CAWSVGTPSSYNSPLHF
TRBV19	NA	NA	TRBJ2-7	TGTGCCAGTACCGCCTTTCAGCGATACGAGCAGTACTTC	CASTAFQRYEQYF
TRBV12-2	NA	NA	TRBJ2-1	TGTGCAAGTCGCTCAGGGACAGGGTCGGGGGGACCATCCTACAATGAGCAGTTCTTC	CASRSGTGSGGPSYNEQFF
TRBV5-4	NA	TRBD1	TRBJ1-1	TGTGCCAGCAGCTTGCGGACAGGGACCACTGAAGCTTTCTTT	CASSLRTGTTEAFF
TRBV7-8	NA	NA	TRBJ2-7	TGTGCCAGCAGCTCGTGGACAGTTAGCTCCTACGAGCAGTACTTC	CASSSWTVSSYEQYF
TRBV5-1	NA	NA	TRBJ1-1	TGCGCCAGCAGCTTGGCAGGACAGCATGACACTGAAGCTTTCTTT	CASSLAGQHDTEAFF
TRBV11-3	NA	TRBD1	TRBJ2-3	TGTGCCAGCAGCGTTGGATTAACAGGGGTCACAGATACGCAGTATTTT	CASSVGLTGVTDTQYF
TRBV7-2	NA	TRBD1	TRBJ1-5	TGTGCCAGCAGCACACAGGGGTATCAGCCCCAGCATTTT	CASSTQGYQPQHF
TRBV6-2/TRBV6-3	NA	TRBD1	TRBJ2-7	TGTGCCAGCAGCCGACGACAGGGGGCAATTAACGAGCAGTACTTC	CASSRRQGAINEQYF
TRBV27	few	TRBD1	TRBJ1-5	TGTGCCAGCAGTTTATTGTCAGGGGGTGACCAGCCCCAGCATTTT	CASSLLSGGDQPQHF
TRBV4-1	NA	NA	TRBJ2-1	TGCGCCAGCAGCCAAGCCGTCAATGAGCAGTTCTTC	CASSQAVNEQFF
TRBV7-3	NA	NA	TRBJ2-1	TGTGCCAGCAGCTTAACAGGGTTGGGGGCAGGGGAAAATGAGCAGTTCTTC	CASSLTGLGAGENEQFF
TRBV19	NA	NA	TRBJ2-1	TGTGCCAGTACCTCCCTCGTGGGGGGTAGGTACAATGAGCAGTTCTTC	CASTSLVGGRYNEQFF